Listed here are 20 T cell receptor beta chains from one sample, sequenced in a study of T cell repertoires in cytomegalovirus infection (dated by TCRdb to the late 2010s). TCRdb lists the instrument as Illumina HiSeq 1500. The public sequencing data were trimmed at Q25 with fastp and processed into clonotypes with MiXCR by TCRdb, which kept only in-frame beta chains. All rows with the same CDR3 protein become a single entry with the most common DNA and genes. The sample profile shows roughly 720,000 distinct CDR3 sequences; approximately 34% of them were found once. The ten largest clonotypes hold more than 2.5% of the sample. The sequencing input was PBMCs. The source is a human donor in good health (CMV status not recorded). Some clones in this sample may be carry-over from other donors' samples.

The V gene is TRBV28, the J gene TRBJ2-7, with 7 bases identical to TRBD2. Germline assignment: CDR1 MDHEN and CDR2 SYDVKM. Losses at the gene ends were 4 bases for V and 0 bases for J; bases not matched to a gene: 9. The CDR3 is made up of 16 amino acids. The CDR3 coding sequence is TGTGCCAGCAGTTCCGGGACTAACCGCCGCTCCTACGAGCAGTACTTC. Protein product: CASSSGTNRRSYEQYF.

This chain joins TRBV7-2 and TRBJ1-5, with 7 bases identical to TRBD1. The trim removed 1 base at V and 6 bases at J, leaving 9 bases unmatched. The CDR3 extends over 16 amino acids. In germline, CDR1 is SGHTA, CDR2 FQGNSA. CDR3 in DNA: TGTGCCAGCAGCTTAGTGGCCAGGGGGTACGGTCAGCCCCAGCATTTT. Its protein product is CASSLVARGYGQPQHF.

This clonotype has just a few counts. V gene TRBV6-5 combines with J gene TRBJ1-6; D is ambiguous. Germline V CDR1 and CDR2: MNHEY, SVGAGI. The CDR3 consists of 18 residues. V gave up 2 bases and J gave up 0 bases, with 14 bases separating them. CDR3 coding DNA: TGTGCCAGCAGTTACACCCTCCGGGGAAGCTCCTATAATTCACCCCTCCACTTT. Its translation: CASSYTLRGSSYNSPLHF.

The chain is built from TRBV6-2 or TRBV6-3 and TRBJ1-6; D perhaps matches TRBD1 (6 bases). V dropped 7 bases and J dropped 5 bases, with 15 bases sitting between them. The length of the CDR3 is 15 residues. CDR1 is MNHEY, CDR2 SVGEGT, per germline. The CDR3 here is CASILGGYHNSPLHF. Written as DNA, the CDR3 is TGTGCCAGCATCCTAGGGGGTTATCATAATTCACCCCTCCACTTT.

This sequence joins TRBV5-1 and TRBJ1-1; D is uncertain. Trimming cost V 4 bases and J 6 bases, with 10 bases left between them. The CDR3 runs to 12 residues. Germline V lookup: CDR1 SGHRS, CDR2 YFSETQ. CDR3 loop: CASSTPGAEAFF. CDR3 DNA sequence: TGCGCCAGCAGCACTCCGGGTGCTGAAGCTTTCTTT.

The chain carries TRBV5-1 and TRBJ2-1, with a weak D call TRBD2 (6 bases). Germline values: CDR1 SGHRS, CDR2 YFSETQ. Trimming removed 4 bases at V and 3 bases at J, with 11 bases between. This CDR3 comprises 14 residues. CDR3 protein: CASSGDGSYNEQFF. In DNA form, the CDR3 reads TGCGCCAGCAGCGGGGACGGGAGCTACAATGAGCAGTTCTTC.

This sequence joins TRBV7-4 and TRBJ1-1; D uncertain. From germline, CDR1 is SGHVT and CDR2 SQSDAQ. The CDR3 has 14 amino acids. The germline V and J ends were trimmed by 5 bases and 1 base, with 11 bases remaining between them. As DNA, the CDR3 is TGTGCCAGCAGCCCTTACGCGGGGAACACTGAAGCTTTCTTT. Translated, it gives CASSPYAGNTEAFF.

To note about this clonotype: Since a much larger clone is just one base distant, this may be a read error. This likely comes from a read error, as the CDR3 has no conserved phenylalanine or tryptophan at its end. V usage is TRBV7-8 and J usage is TRBJ2-1; D unresolved. Germline V gene data show CDR1 as SGHVS and CDR2 as FQNEAQ. V shed 4 bases and J shed 3 bases, with 4 bases lying between them. The CDR3 has 12 residues. The DNA for the CDR3 is TGTGCCAGCAGCTCAAACTACAATGAGCAGTTCTTA. Protein product: CASSSNYNEQFL.

In its sample, this clonotype was seen many times. Its ends do not fully match the called genes, so a read error is possible. V gene TRBV7-8 combines with J gene TRBJ2-7, with 10 bases aligning to TRBD1. The germline V gene has CDR1 SGHVS and CDR2 FQNEAQ. CDR3 length: 14 amino acids. CDR3 residues: CASSLVGIRTGGSF. CDR3 DNA sequence: TGTGCCAGCAGCTTAGTCGGTATACGGACAGGGGGGAGCTTC.

The chain is built from TRBV7-4 and TRBJ2-6; D remains unclear. Trimming left V 5 bases short and J 2 bases short, with 10 bases between. There are 15 residues in the CDR3. Germline-derived CDR1 and CDR2 are SGHVT and SQSDAQ. As DNA, the CDR3 is TGTGCCAGCAGCCAGCATTCCCCTGGGGCCAACGTCCTGACTTTC. Its translation is CASSQHSPGANVLTF.

The chain carries TRBV7-6 and TRBJ1-6, with D hard to call. The CDR3 extends over 17 amino acids. V lost 5 bases, J lost 3 bases, and 17 bases lay in between. Germline CDR1 is SGHVS and CDR2 is FNYEAQ. The CDR3 coding sequence is TGTGCCAGCAGCCCTATCTCCGGACGGAGCTATAATTCACCCCTCCACTTT. It encodes CASSPISGRSYNSPLHF.

The chain links TRBV7-2 to TRBJ2-1; D remains ambiguous. Germline-derived CDR1 and CDR2 are SGHTA and FQGNSA. V was trimmed by 5 bases and J by 5 bases, leaving 10 bases between them. CDR3 size: 13 residues. Written as DNA, the CDR3 is TGTGCCAGCAGCCTCCGACGGCACAATGAGCAGTTCTTC. This codes for CASSLRRHNEQFF.

This clonotype has more than one count but fewer than ten. At one end the junction does not follow the germline gene, possibly because of a read error. This rearrangement joins TRBV4-1 to TRBJ1-5, with D perhaps matching TRBD1 (5 bases). The CDR3 sequence is 18 residues long. The germline V gene has CDR1 MGHRA and CDR2 YSYEKL. CDR3 nucleotide sequence: TGTGCCAGCAGCCAAGATATACGGGACCTTGCCTTAAATCAGCCCCAGCATTTT. It specifies CASSQDIRDLALNQPQHF.

The chain uses TRBV28 and TRBJ2-2; D is perhaps TRBD1 (6 bases). The germline V and J ends were trimmed by 6 bases and 6 bases, with 8 bases remaining between them. This CDR3 is built from 12 residues. Germline V gives CDR1 MDHEN, CDR2 SYDVKM. This CDR3 reads CASRRQAGELFF. The CDR3 bases are TGTGCCAGCAGAAGACAGGCCGGGGAGCTGTTTTTT.

This clonotype showed up many times. This chain links TRBV12-3 or TRBV12-4 with TRBJ2-4; TRBD2 aligns across 8 bases. The CDR3 consists of 16 residues. Trimming removed 3 bases from V and 8 bases from J; junction bases left unmatched: 12. For the CDR3, the DNA is TGTGCCAGCAGTTTTTCGGGGGGGGCGCCTGGAGACATTCAGTACTTC. It is translated as CASSFSGGAPGDIQYF.

There are many counts of this clonotype. The V and J genes are TRBV28 and TRBJ2-6, with TRBD1 matching over 8 bases. The CDR3 has 18 residues. V gave up 6 bases and J gave up 3 bases; unmatched junction bases: 13. Germline V gene data show CDR1 as MDHEN and CDR2 as SYDVKM. CDR3 bases: TGTGCCAGCAGAATTGACAGGGGCTCTGACTTTGGGGCCAACGTCCTGACTTTC. Its protein product is CASRIDRGSDFGANVLTF.

This clonotype was observed a few times. This chain joins TRBV6-5 and TRBJ2-3; tentative D call: TRBD1 (6 bases). The CDR3 is 12 residues long. The V and J ends lost 7 bases and 5 bases respectively, with 10 bases between them. CDR1 and CDR2 from the germline V gene are MNHEY and SVGAGI. CDR3 sequence: CASKTGVDTQYF. The CDR3 region has the DNA TGTGCCAGCAAGACAGGTGTAGATACGCAGTATTTT.

V and J are TRBV6-2 or TRBV6-3 and TRBJ2-1, with no clear D. Germline-derived CDR1 and CDR2 are MNHEY and SVGEGT. The CDR3 contains 11 residues. Deletions cut 7 bases from V and 9 bases from J, with 10 bases between. CDR3 bases: TGTGCCAGCATAAAAGATTTTGAGCAGTTCTTC. Its protein product is CASIKDFEQFF.

V usage is TRBV19 and J usage is TRBJ1-4; weak D call: TRBD1 (6 bases). V dropped 3 bases and J dropped 8 bases, with 19 bases sitting between them. The length of the CDR3 is 16 residues. CDR1 LNHDA and CDR2 SQIVND come from the germline V gene (reference sequence). The CDR3 loop reads CASSIRVGTSEEKLFF. Here the CDR3 DNA reads TGTGCCAGTAGTATTCGAGTCGGGACATCGGAAGAAAAACTGTTTTTT.

The chain links TRBV28 to TRBJ2-1; perhaps TRBD2 as D (5 bases). V was trimmed by 1 base and J by 0 bases, leaving 13 bases between them. Germline-derived CDR1 and CDR2 are MDHEN and SYDVKM. The CDR3 is 17 amino acids. The CDR3 DNA reads TGTGCCAGCAGTTTATTACCCGGGATATTCTCCTACAATGAGCAGTTCTTC. Its protein product is CASSLLPGIFSYNEQFF.